These T cell receptor beta chains were read from a single sample in a study of T cell repertoires in cytomegalovirus infection. No antigen is known for these receptors. TCRdb used MiXCR to reprocess the reads, holding one entry per CDR3 protein. The sample has tens of thousands of distinct CDR3 sequences, under 25% seen once; the top ten hold approximately 79%. The sample comprised PBMCs, sequenced either directly or after in vitro stimulation (not recorded which). All receptors derive from a human donor in good health (CMV status not recorded). Some clones in this sample may be carry-over from other donors' samples. Both conserved end residues are part of each CDR3.

v_call | cdr3_aa
TRBV24-1 | CATSDLTPTDTQYF
TRBV4-1 | CASSRVGTSQETQYF
TRBV12-3/TRBV12-4 | CASSFNWETQYF
TRBV7-2 | CASSLEGRTDTQYF
TRBV7-2 | CATDSEKFRRGYGYTF
TRBV2 | CASILDSTEAFF
TRBV5-1 | CASSRTSGSTGELFF
TRBV19 | CASSGQVHGNQPQHF
TRBV19 | CASSTNLLGYNEQFF
TRBV20-1 | CSASGTGGSTDTQYF
TRBV4-2 | CASSQEIGGAAGDTQYF
TRBV28 | CASSSQGAGEAFF
TRBV7-2 | CASSPDRGLQETQYF
TRBV7-2 | CASSFDKETQYF
TRBV12-3/TRBV12-4 | CASRTGWSTEAFF
TRBV28 | CASSLILGGAGNTIYF
TRBV12-3/TRBV12-4 | CASSWGRQGAQPQHF
TRBV28 | CASRRQYTGELFF
TRBV7-3 | CASSPSGSETQYF
TRBV27 | CASSLTGTTGELFF
TRBV6-5 | CASSIIAGVSDTQYF
TRBV6-5 | CASSYYLQETQYF
TRBV11-2 | CASSETGPNYGYTF
TRBV20-1 | CSAIPTSGFDNEQFF
TRBV6-2/TRBV6-3 | CASGPTRAGPFF
TRBV4-2 | CASSQDWGTGELFF
TRBV7-9 | CASSFLAPESEQFF
TRBV14 | CASSQLLNTEAFF
TRBV18 | CASSMGRDQPQHF
TRBV7-2 | CASSLLRANEQYF
TRBV6-5 | CASTRHISSPLHF
TRBV6-5 | CASSYGLNTGELFF
TRBV6-1 | CASSDRDSWLAGGLGEFF
TRBV18 | CASSTLPGQGLAPGNTIYF
TRBV7-2 | CASSLAGSQPQHF
TRBV10-3 | CAISDETGKGQPQHF
TRBV2 | CASRPGLSTDTQYF
TRBV7-2 | CASSPRLAGTSYNEQFF
TRBV7-2 | CASSLRREGLYEQFF
TRBV7-2 | CASSLARGRGATEDTQYF
TRBV7-7 | CASSSGTGSYEQYF
TRBV11-2 | CASSALTGGTSPLHF
TRBV29-1 | CSVGQTGIHTMNTEAFF
TRBV27 | CASSLAGGSTDTQYF
TRBV20-1 | CSARSENDGKLFF
TRBV28 | CASSLSGTGGETQYF
TRBV7-2 | CASSREGRAYNEQFF
TRBV11-2 | CASSHPGPRSYEQYF
TRBV5-4 | CASSFPGLAGEETQYF
TRBV5-6 | CASTILLGENIQYF
TRBV4-1 | CASSQVDTKNIQYF
TRBV4-1 | CASSQESRLASNTGELFF
TRBV7-9 | CASTVDRFRRFF
TRBV7-2 | CASTHGNQPQHF